These T cell receptor beta chains were read from a single sample in a study of shared clonotypes between healthy human individuals. Repertoires were generated with immunoSEQ multiplex PCR, while TCRdb's copy carries only in-frame clones and drops some. Of millions of clones listed, 90% to 95% are singletons. Specimen: naive CD4+ T cells sorted from blood. These receptors were collected from a man aged 18 to 30 in good health. Both conserved end residues are part of each CDR3. A D gene is named only where the DNA matches it firmly. The size field is filled for only some rows; it gives once, few, many or a size class.

clone size	V gene	D gene	J gene	CDR3 protein	CDR3 DNA
NA	TRBV19	NA	TRBJ1-2	CASSSPPNYGYTF	TGTGCCAGTAGCTCGCCTCCTAACTATGGCTACACCTTC
once	TRBV6-5	NA	TRBJ2-3	CASSFNRDTQYF	TGTGCCAGCAGTTTCAACAGGGATACGCAGTATTTT
NA	TRBV9	TRBD2	TRBJ2-1	CASSVLGLAGLNEQFF	TGTGCCAGCAGCGTATTGGGACTAGCGGGGTTAAATGAGCAGTTCTTC
NA	TRBV30	TRBD2	TRBJ2-7	CAWRVAGAPYEQYF	TGTGCCTGGAGGGTAGCGGGAGCTCCTTACGAGCAGTACTTC
NA	TRBV4-2	NA	TRBJ1-2	CASGHDSAFYGYTF	TGTGCCAGCGGTCATGACAGTGCCTTCTATGGCTACACCTTC
NA	TRBV28	NA	TRBJ1-1	CAIQGSLNTEAFF	TGTGCCATCCAGGGGTCCTTGAACACTGAAGCTTTCTTT
NA	TRBV12-2	NA	TRBJ1-6	CATRPTGGIFGPLHF	TGTGCCACACGCCCGACAGGGGGTATCTTCGGACCCCTCCACTTT
NA	TRBV30	NA	TRBJ1-5	CAWSPGNNQPQHF	TGTGCCTGGAGTCCGGGTAACAATCAGCCCCAGCATTTT
once	TRBV5-6	NA	TRBJ1-4	CASSMGGKLFF	TGTGCCAGCAGCATGGGGGGAAAACTGTTTTTT
once	TRBV29-1	NA	TRBJ1-3	CSVASGNTIYF	TGCAGCGTTGCGTCTGGAAACACCATATATTTT
NA	TRBV10-3	NA	TRBJ2-5	CAISYSSETQYF	TGTGCCATCAGTTACAGCTCCGAGACCCAGTACTTC
NA	TRBV11-2	TRBD1	TRBJ2-3	CASSSWTGLTDTQYF	TGTGCCAGCAGCTCGTGGACAGGTCTGACAGATACGCAGTATTTT
NA	TRBV6-6	TRBD1	TRBJ2-2	CASRTGGNTGELFF	TGTGCCAGCAGGACAGGGGGTAACACCGGGGAGCTGTTTTTT
NA	TRBV5-1	NA	TRBJ2-6	CASSLGEWANVLTF	TGCGCCAGCAGCTTGGGCGAGTGGGCCAACGTCCTGACTTTC
few	TRBV2	TRBD1	TRBJ1-1	CASSEARDRVMNTEAFF	TGTGCCAGCAGTGAAGCGCGGGACAGGGTTATGAACACTGAAGCTTTCTTT
NA	TRBV18	NA	TRBJ2-6	CASSSPRGSGANVLTF	TGTGCCAGCTCATCACCCCGAGGCTCTGGGGCCAACGTCCTGACTTTC
NA	TRBV9	NA	TRBJ1-5	CASSASPDQPQHF	TGTGCCAGCAGCGCTAGTCCTGATCAGCCCCAGCATTTT
NA	TRBV15	NA	TRBJ2-1	CATSRGGLYEQFF	TGTGCCACCAGCAGAGGGGGGTTGTATGAGCAGTTCTTC
NA	TRBV10-3	NA	TRBJ2-7	CATKMDGAYEQYF	TGTGCCACCAAAATGGACGGCGCCTACGAGCAGTACTTC
NA	TRBV29-1	NA	TRBJ1-2	CSVDGTYGYTF	TGCAGCGTGGACGGAACGTATGGCTACACCTTC
NA	TRBV5-4	NA	TRBJ1-4	CASSPGGGQTNEKLFF	TGTGCCAGCAGCCCCGGGGGAGGGCAGACTAATGAAAAACTGTTTTTT
NA	TRBV5-5	NA	TRBJ2-7	CASSASGQPYEQYF	TGTGCCAGCAGCGCCTCGGGCCAACCCTACGAGCAGTACTTC
NA	TRBV4-1	NA	TRBJ2-3	CASSSRWTSSDTQYF	TGCGCCAGCAGCTCCCGCTGGACATCGTCAGATACGCAGTATTTT
NA	TRBV5-1	NA	TRBJ2-5	CASSGPVQETQYF	TGCGCCAGCAGTGGGCCAGTACAAGAGACCCAGTACTTC
NA	TRBV18	NA	TRBJ1-1	CASSAGLNTEAFF	TGTGCCAGCTCGGCGGGGTTGAACACTGAAGCTTTCTTT
NA	TRBV6-5	NA	TRBJ1-5	CASSGRRNQPQHF	TGTGCCAGCAGTGGCCGTCGCAATCAGCCCCAGCATTTT
NA	TRBV18	NA	TRBJ2-5	CASSPIPDGETQYF	TGTGCCAGCTCACCAATCCCGGACGGAGAGACCCAGTACTTC
NA	TRBV6-5	NA	TRBJ2-2	CASRQNTGELFF	TGTGCCAGCAGACAGAACACCGGGGAGCTGTTTTTT
NA	TRBV10-2	NA	TRBJ1-3	CASSDGLSSGNTIYF	TGCGCCAGCAGTGACGGGCTTAGCTCTGGAAACACCATATATTTT
NA	TRBV5-1	TRBD1	TRBJ1-2	CASSFGQGDNDYTF	TGCGCCAGCAGCTTTGGACAGGGGGACAACGACTACACCTTC
once	TRBV25-1	NA	TRBJ2-6	CASSAGGGTGANVLTF	TGTGCCAGCAGTGCAGGGGGGGGAACTGGGGCCAACGTCCTGACTTTC
NA	TRBV14	NA	TRBJ2-7	CASSQAIYEQYF	TGTGCCAGCAGCCAGGCTATATACGAGCAGTACTTC
NA	TRBV7-8	NA	TRBJ2-2	CASSLGEPGELFF	TGTGCCAGCAGCTTAGGGGAACCCGGGGAGCTGTTTTTT